The 25 T cell receptor beta chains listed next were all sequenced from one sample in a study of blood T cell repertoires in COVID-19. Assay used: immunoSEQ multiplex PCR; TCRdb lists only in-frame clones, some missing. The sample has 250,000 or so clones; 84% are singletons. Sequencing was done on a sample of peripheral blood. The origin of the receptors is a man aged 50-60 years with acute or convalescent COVID-19.

This clone was picked up one time. J is TRBJ2-7 and V is TRBV15; D unresolved. With 3 bases removed from V and 0 bases from J, the gap between germline ends came to 6 bases. The length of the CDR3 is 13 residues. Germline assignment: CDR1 LNHNV and CDR2 YYDKDF (reference sequence). CDR3 nucleotides: TGTGCCACCAGCAGTCAGGCCTCCTACGAGCAGTACTTC. This sequence encodes CATSSQASYEQYF.

This clone was seen a handful of times. The chain uses TRBV6-5 and TRBJ1-2; TRBD1 matches at 8 bases. The V segment lost 5 bases and the J segment 3 bases; nucleotides outside the gene matches: 5. The CDR3 runs to 14 residues. Germline V gene data show CDR1 as MNHEY and CDR2 as SVGAGI. The CDR3: CASSPGQADYGYTF. The CDR3 bases are TGTGCCAGCAGTCCGGGACAGGCAGACTATGGCTACACCTTC.

The J gene is TRBJ1-6, the V gene TRBV7-8; possible D gene TRBD1, 6 bases. There are 15 residues in the CDR3. Per germline, CDR1 SGHVS and CDR2 FQNEAQ. With 5 bases removed from V and 7 bases from J, the gap between germline ends came to 15 bases. CDR3 nucleotides: TGTGCCAGCAGCCTTTCCACAGGGCGCAATTCACCCCTCCACTTT. This codes for CASSLSTGRNSPLHF.

The chain couples TRBV6-1 to TRBJ2-2; D may be TRBD2 (6 bases). The CDR3 is 15 residues long. Germline CDR1 and CDR2: MNHNS and SASEGT. The V gene lost 2 bases and the J gene lost 4 bases, with 11 bases spanning the gap. The CDR3 is CASSEHGGRTGELFF. DNA of the CDR3: TGTGCCAGCAGTGAACACGGAGGGCGCACCGGGGAGCTGTTTTTT.

The rearrangement uses TRBV19 and TRBJ1-4; D gene unclear. Germline loops: CDR1 LNHDA, CDR2 SQIVND (reference sequence). V lost 4 bases to trimming and J lost 0 bases, with 12 bases between them. This CDR3 region has 16 residues. This CDR3 reads CASSRFGLPTNEKLFF. The CDR3 DNA reads TGTGCCAGTAGTAGGTTCGGACTTCCAACTAATGAAAAACTGTTTTTT.

This rearrangement joins TRBV5-6 to TRBJ1-1; no clear D gene. CDR1 is SGHDT, CDR2 YYEEEE, per germline. Trimming took 0 bases from V and 4 from J, leaving 7 bases between them. The CDR3 is 13 amino acids. CDR3 DNA sequence: TGTGCCAGCAGCTTGGACATAATCACTGAAGCTTTCTTT. Amino acids: CASSLDIITEAFF.

J is TRBJ2-1 and V is TRBV11-3, with 10 bases matching TRBD2. J was trimmed by 9 bases and V by 0 bases; bases with no gene match: 5. The CDR3 loop spans 15 amino acids. CDR1 and CDR2 from the germline V gene are SGHNT and YENEEA. The CDR3, as DNA: TGTGCCAGCAGCTTAGACGGAGCGGGGGGGAGTGAGCAGTTCTTC. Its translation: CASSLDGAGGSEQFF.

The J gene is TRBJ2-1, the V gene TRBV4-2; 13 nucleotides align to TRBD2. Unmatched junction bases numbered 0, after V lost 2 bases and J lost 5 bases. The germline CDR1 and CDR2 sequences are LGHNA and YNFKEQ. This CDR3 comprises 15 residues. The CDR3 nucleotides read TGTGCCAGCAGCCAAACTAGCGGGGGGGACAATGAGCAGTTCTTC. Translated: CASSQTSGGDNEQFF.

V is TRBV29-1 and J is TRBJ1-5; TRBD1 is a possible D gene (5 bases). Germline V gene sequence: CDR1 SQVTM, CDR2 ANQGSEA. Trimming shortened V by 7 bases and J by 3 bases, and 10 bases separated the two germline ends. The CDR3 consists of 12 residues. The CDR3, as DNA: TGCAGCGCCAGGGATGCCAATCAGCCCCAGCATTTT. Its translation: CSARDANQPQHF. Full variable domain (remainder filled in from reference TRBV29-1 and TRBJ1-5): SAVISQKPSRDICQRGTSLTIQCQVDSQVTMMFWYRQQPGQSLTLIATANQGSEATYESGFVIDKFPISRPNLTFSTLTVSNMSPEDSSIYLCSARDANQPQHFGDGTRLSIL.

V and J are TRBV18 and TRBJ2-2; D unresolved. V was clipped by 3 bases and J by 4 bases, with 15 bases between them. The germline gives CDR1 KGHSH, CDR2 LQKENI. CDR3 length: 16 amino acids. Here the CDR3 DNA reads TGTGCCAGCTCACCCCCTGACGCGGCTCTCACCGGGGAGCTGTTTTTT. It is translated as CASSPPDAALTGELFF.

There are a few counts of this clone. J is TRBJ2-3 and V is TRBV6-6, with 13 bases lining up with TRBD2. The germline V gene encodes CDR1 MNHNY and CDR2 SVGAGI (reference sequence). The CDR3 contains 15 residues. The J segment lost 3 bases and the V segment lost 7 bases, leaving 4 bases of the junction unmatched. CDR3 protein: CASNPGLAGTDTQYF. The CDR3 DNA sequence: TGTGCCAGCAACCCGGGACTAGCGGGGACAGATACGCAGTATTTT.

CDR3 region: CSAAREKLFF. The DNA of the CDR3 is TGCAGTGCGGCTCGTGAAAAACTGTTTTTT. V usage is TRBV20-1 and J usage is TRBJ1-4; D not certain. Germline V CDR1 and CDR2: DFQATT, SNEGSKA (reference sequence). The CDR3 has 10 amino acids. Trimming took off 6 bases at V and 7 bases at J, with 6 bases between the two ends.

CDR3 protein: CASSEAQTAGQPQHF. The CDR3, as DNA: TGTGCCAGCAGTGAAGCTCAGACAGCAGGTCAGCCCCAGCATTTT. This chain links TRBV2 with TRBJ1-5; maybe TRBD1 (5 bases). The V end lost 0 bases, the J end lost 6 bases, and 12 bases lay between the germline ends. The CDR3 runs 15 residues. Germline V lookup: CDR1 SNHLY, CDR2 FYNNEI.

In regard to this clone: In the same sample, other DNA sequences code for this CDR3. The V gene is TRBV12-3 or TRBV12-4, the J gene TRBJ1-2, with D unclear. The CDR3 spans 12 residues. The V end was cut by 2 bases, the J end by 4 bases, with 5 bases between. The CDR3 DNA follows: TGTGCCAGCAGTTTAAGCCGCTATGGCTACACCTTC. Translated: CASSLSRYGYTF.

This clone was recorded only once. The rearrangement uses TRBV7-8 and TRBJ2-5; 8 bases align to TRBD2. The CDR3 runs 15 residues. V was clipped by 1 base and J by 2 bases; unmatched bases: 3. Germline V gene sequence: CDR1 SGHVS, CDR2 FQNEAQ. The chain's CDR3 is CASSLGGLVQETQYF. As DNA, the CDR3 is TGTGCCAGCAGCTTAGGGGGACTAGTTCAAGAGACCCAGTACTTC.

The chain has TRBV30 and TRBJ2-5; D not resolved. The CDR3 covers 13 residues. CDR1 and CDR2 (germline): GTSNPN, SVGIG (reference sequence). Trimming cost V 4 bases and J 5 bases, with 14 bases left between them. Here the CDR3 DNA reads TGTGCCTGGAATGTGAGGTTCGAGGAGACCCAGTACTTC. Its translation: CAWNVRFEETQYF.

This rearrangement joins TRBV10-3 to TRBJ2-7; possible D gene TRBD1, 5 bases. Germline V gives CDR1 ENHRY, CDR2 SYGVKD. The CDR3 sequence is 14 residues long. Trimming removed 3 bases at V and 3 bases at J, with 12 bases between. CDR3 residues: CAISDRAGIYEQYF. The CDR3, as DNA: TGTGCCATCAGTGACAGGGCCGGCATCTACGAGCAGTACTTC.

The chain recombines TRBV2 with TRBJ2-1; 8 nucleotides line up with TRBD1. Per germline, CDR1 SNHLY and CDR2 FYNNEI. CDR3 length: 15 amino acids. V was clipped by 7 bases and J by 2 bases; unmatched bases: 7. The CDR3 spells CASIETGEPYNEQFF. The CDR3 nucleotides read TGTGCCAGCATCGAGACAGGGGAGCCCTACAATGAGCAGTTCTTC.

The chain couples TRBV5-1 to TRBJ2-3; D perhaps matches TRBD1 (5 bases). The germline V and J ends were trimmed by 3 bases and 3 bases, with 11 bases remaining between them. This CDR3 spans 14 amino acids. Germline assignment: CDR1 SGHRS and CDR2 YFSETQ. This CDR3 reads CASSSQGQTDTQYF. The DNA of the CDR3 is TGCGCCAGCAGCTCTCAGGGCCAGACAGATACGCAGTATTTT.

This clone was seen once. The identical CDR3 is also encoded by other nucleotide sequences in the sample. This chain connects TRBV7-9 to TRBJ2-3, with D possibly matching TRBD2 (7 bases). The germline V and J ends were trimmed by 2 bases and 2 bases, with 11 bases remaining between them. CDR3 length: 15 amino acids. Germline loops: CDR1 SEHNR, CDR2 FQNEAQ (reference sequence). The DNA of the CDR3 is TGTGCCAGCAGCTTATCCGGGGGGCTCACAGATACGCAGTATTTT. Amino acid sequence: CASSLSGGLTDTQYF.

A single count supports this clone. The chain joins TRBV4-1 to TRBJ1-5, with D tentatively TRBD1 (6 bases). This CDR3 contains 15 residues. Looked up from germline, CDR1 is MGHRA and CDR2 is YSYEKL. The V and J ends lost 5 bases and 6 bases respectively, with 17 bases between them. The CDR3 DNA reads as TGCGCCAGCAGCGAAGTACAGGGTTTGGTTCAGCCCCAGCATTTT. This codes for CASSEVQGLVQPQHF.

This clone was detected only a few times. The CDR3 DNA follows: TGTGCCACCAGCAGGGCCAGAACAGGGAGCGGTCACGGCTACACCTTC. Residues: CATSRARTGSGHGYTF. This rearrangement joins TRBV15 to TRBJ1-2, with D tentatively TRBD1 (6 bases). The CDR3 contains 16 residues. Trimming pared 3 bases from V and 8 bases from J, leaving 22 bases between. Germline CDR1 LNHNV, CDR2 YYDKDF (reference sequence).

The rearrangement joins TRBV5-6 to TRBJ2-1; 10 nucleotides agree with TRBD1. Germline CDR1 is SGHDT and CDR2 is YYEEEE. The V segment lost 0 bases and the J segment 9 bases; nucleotides outside the gene matches: 3. The CDR3 has 14 amino acids. CDR3 in amino acids: CASSLEWTGGEQFF. The CDR3 bases are TGTGCCAGCAGCTTGGAATGGACAGGGGGTGAGCAGTTCTTC.

The V and J genes are TRBV19 and TRBJ2-6; D gene ambiguous. The CDR3 is 14 amino acids. V was clipped by 5 bases and J by 0 bases, with 5 bases between them. Germline V gene sequence: CDR1 LNHDA, CDR2 SQIVND (reference sequence). For the CDR3, the DNA is TGTGCCAGTAGTTTGTACTCTGGGGCCAACGTCCTGACTTTC. Its translation is CASSLYSGANVLTF.

This chain connects TRBV18 to TRBJ2-2, with unresolved D. CDR3 size: 15 residues. V lost 1 base to trimming and J lost 2 bases, with 8 bases between them. Germline CDR1 KGHSH, CDR2 LQKENI. The CDR3 loop reads CASSPLETNTGELFF. Here the CDR3 DNA reads TGTGCCAGCTCACCACTGGAGACTAACACCGGGGAGCTGTTTTTT. The full variable domain, with the rest looked up from reference TRBV18 and TRBJ2-2, is NAGVMQNPRHLVRRRGQEARLRCSPMKGHSHVYWYRQLPEEGLKFMVYLQKENIIDESGMPKERFSAEFPKEGPSILRIQQVVRGDSAAYFCASSPLETNTGELFFGEGSRLTVL.